These T cell receptor beta chains were read from a single sample in a study of blood T cell repertoires in COVID-19. Using immunoSEQ multiplex PCR, the repertoire was profiled, and TCRdb retains in-frame clones only, with some absent. The sample gives 180,000 or so clones, around four fifths of which show up once; nearly 4.5% is in the top ten. What was sequenced was PBMCs or T cells enriched from blood (not recorded which). The receptors derive from a woman between 50 and 59 years old who had recovered from COVID-19. Both conserved end residues are part of each CDR3. A D gene is named only where the DNA matches it firmly. Not all rows give a size; the values are once, few, many and, for expanded clones, a class.

abundance	v_gene	j_gene	d_gene	CDR3aa	CDR3nt
-	TRBV13	TRBJ1-3	TRBD1	CASSLGGTESGNTIYF	TGTGCCAGCAGCTTAGGAGGGACAGAGAGTGGAAACACCATATATTTT
-	TRBV4-1	TRBJ2-4	-	CASSQDRGVAKNIQYF	TGCGCCAGCAGCCAAGATCGGGGAGTAGCCAAAAACATTCAGTACTTC
-	TRBV25-1	TRBJ1-6	TRBD1	CASSEGQGLSPLHF	TGTGCCAGCAGTGAGGGACAGGGGCTTTCACCCCTCCACTTT
few	TRBV7-9	TRBJ1-4	-	CASSLGQLNEKLFF	TGTGCCAGCAGCTTAGGACAGCTTAATGAAAAACTGTTTTTT
-	TRBV28	TRBJ1-1	TRBD1	CASSPGGAPLNTEAFF	TGTGCCAGCAGTCCAGGGGGCGCCCCTTTGAACACTGAAGCTTTCTTT
-	TRBV5-6	TRBJ2-2	TRBD1	CASSLQGARGELFF	TGTGCCAGCAGCTTGCAGGGGGCCCGCGGGGAGCTGTTTTTT
-	TRBV29-1	TRBJ1-2	-	CSTEQGYGYTF	TGCAGCACGGAACAGGGCTATGGCTACACCTTC
-	TRBV7-8	TRBJ1-5	-	CASSFADQPQHF	TGTGCCAGCAGCTTTGCGGATCAGCCCCAGCATTTT
-	TRBV4-1	TRBJ2-5	-	CASSQHSSGRETQYF	TGCGCCAGCAGCCAACACAGCTCAGGGCGGGAGACCCAGTACTTC
-	TRBV7-6	TRBJ1-1	-	CASSLRRMNTEAFF	TGTGCCAGCAGCCTAAGGAGGATGAACACTGAAGCTTTCTTT
-	TRBV24-1	TRBJ2-1	TRBD2	CATSALRGRLLGNEQFF	TGTGCCACCAGTGCCCTCCGCGGGAGGCTCTTAGGGAATGAGCAGTTCTTC
-	TRBV30	TRBJ1-2	TRBD1	CAWSGLGRGSGYTF	TGTGCCTGGAGTGGCCTCGGCAGGGGGAGTGGCTACACCTTC
-	TRBV6-6	TRBJ2-5	TRBD2	CASSYEGTRGETQYF	TGTGCCAGCAGTTACGAGGGGACTAGAGGAGAGACCCAGTACTTC
-	TRBV11-3	TRBJ1-1	TRBD1	CASSLDQGGSARNTEAFF	TGTGCCAGCAGCTTAGATCAGGGGGGTTCAGCGCGGAACACTGAAGCTTTCTTT
-	TRBV19	TRBJ1-6	TRBD1	CASSIADRNNSPLHF	TGTGCCAGTAGTATAGCGGACAGGAATAATTCACCCCTCCACTTT
few	TRBV7-8	TRBJ1-1	TRBD1	CASSSTGENTEAFF	TGTGCCAGCAGCTCCACAGGGGAGAACACTGAAGCTTTCTTT
few	TRBV6-5	TRBJ2-2	TRBD2	CASSPGLAGELFF	TGTGCCAGCAGTCCCGGACTAGCCGGGGAGCTGTTTTTT
-	TRBV7-3	TRBJ2-3	TRBD1	CASSLTRGDTQYF	TGTGCCAGCAGCTTAACCAGGGGGGATACGCAGTATTTT
many	TRBV6-5	TRBJ2-3	-	CASSYSGGLPDTQYF	TGTGCCAGCAGTTACTCGGGGGGGCTGCCAGATACGCAGTATTTT
-	TRBV6-5	TRBJ1-1	-	CASRDPGAQAFF	TGTGCCAGCAGGGACCCGGGAGCCCAAGCTTTCTTT
-	TRBV4-2	TRBJ1-5	-	CASSLTREVYQPQHF	TGTGCCAGCAGTTTGACCCGGGAGGTTTATCAGCCCCAGCATTTT
-	TRBV6-4	TRBJ1-5	-	CASRREHSNQPQHF	TGTGCCAGCAGACGGGAGCATAGCAATCAGCCCCAGCATTTT
-	TRBV29-1	TRBJ1-1	TRBD1	CSGYRGPEAFF	TGCAGCGGATACAGGGGCCCTGAAGCTTTCTTT
-	TRBV6-5	TRBJ2-5	TRBD2	CASSYQAGGQETQYF	TGTGCCAGCAGTTACCAGGCGGGGGGGCAAGAGACCCAGTACTTC
-	TRBV27	TRBJ1-5	-	CASSPQNSNQPQHF	TGTGCCAGCAGTCCACAAAATAGCAATCAGCCCCAGCATTTT
once	TRBV30	TRBJ2-1	TRBD2	CAWYRLALYNEQFF	TGTGCCTGGTACCGACTAGCACTCTACAATGAGCAGTTCTTC
-	TRBV14	TRBJ1-1	-	CASSQDTGRREAFF	TGTGCCAGCAGCCAAGACACAGGGAGACGCGAAGCTTTCTTT
few	TRBV9	TRBJ2-3	-	CASRSYRATDTQYF	TGTGCCAGCAGGTCTTACAGGGCTACGGATACGCAGTATTTT
once	TRBV7-2	TRBJ1-2	-	CASSFDRMYGYTF	TGTGCCAGCAGCTTCGACAGGATGTATGGCTACACCTTC
-	TRBV3-1/TRBV3-2	TRBJ1-6	-	CASSQEDLRGSPLHF	TGTGCCAGCAGCCAAGAAGACTTACGGGGTTCACCCCTCCACTTT
-	TRBV4-3	TRBJ2-2	-	CASSQSAQRANTGELFF	TGCGCCAGCAGCCAGAGTGCCCAGCGGGCGAACACCGGGGAGCTGTTTTTT
few	TRBV28	TRBJ1-5	-	CASSLPRGPQHF	TGTGCCAGCAGTTTACCCCGGGGACCCCAGCATTTT
-	TRBV7-9	TRBJ1-1	-	CASSPQYTEAFF	TGTGCCAGCAGCCCCCAGTACACTGAAGCTTTCTTT
-	TRBV18	TRBJ1-3	TRBD1	CASSPGQVSITGNTIYF	TGTGCCAGCTCACCGGGACAGGTCTCTATTACTGGAAACACCATATATTTT
-	TRBV28	TRBJ1-2	-	CASSLFSFGRDDGYTF	TGTGCCAGCAGTTTATTTAGTTTCGGCAGGGATGATGGCTACACCTTC
-	TRBV5-6	TRBJ1-5	TRBD1	CASSYGTGVVNQPQHF	TGTGCCAGCAGCTACGGGACAGGGGTGGTGAATCAGCCCCAGCATTTT
-	TRBV4-1	TRBJ1-4	-	CASSQPTATNEKLFF	TGCGCCAGCAGCCAACCGACAGCAACTAATGAAAAACTGTTTTTT
few	TRBV11-2	TRBJ1-5	-	CASSLGGGSNQPQHF	TGTGCCAGCAGCTTAGGCGGGGGTAGCAATCAGCCCCAGCATTTT
-	TRBV7-9	TRBJ2-1	TRBD2	CASSFAQLAGGPSVHEQFF	TGTGCCAGCAGCTTTGCCCAACTAGCGGGGGGTCCAAGTGTCCATGAGCAGTTCTTC
-	TRBV7-2	TRBJ1-3	TRBD1	CASSEGTAAGNTIYF	TGTGCCAGCAGCGAAGGGACAGCAGCTGGAAACACCATATATTTT
once	TRBV11-2	TRBJ2-1	TRBD2	CASSSLAGVQVHEQFF	TGTGCCAGCAGCTCGTTAGCGGGAGTCCAGGTCCATGAGCAGTTCTTC
-	TRBV3-1/TRBV3-2	TRBJ1-2	TRBD1	CASSLGSGQALYGYTF	TGTGCCAGCAGCCTGGGATCTGGACAGGCGCTCTATGGCTACACCTTC
-	TRBV6-1	TRBJ2-2	TRBD1	CASSEALRTGSTGELFF	TGTGCCAGCAGTGAAGCCCTCCGGACAGGGAGCACCGGGGAGCTGTTTTTT
-	TRBV18	TRBJ1-1	-	CASSGNSLNTEAFF	TGTGCCAGCTCCGGTAACAGCCTGAACACTGAAGCTTTCTTT
-	TRBV27	TRBJ1-5	TRBD1	CASSITGGRNQPQHF	TGTGCCAGCAGTATCACAGGGGGCCGCAATCAGCCCCAGCATTTT
-	TRBV4-3	TRBJ1-2	TRBD1	CASSQSVQGASGYTF	TGCGCCAGCAGCCAATCGGTCCAGGGGGCTTCGGGCTACACCTTC